One sample yielded the 15 T cell receptor beta chains listed below, sequenced in a study of patients and donors after allogeneic stem cell transplantation. TCRdb fed the RT-PCR reads into MiXCR, producing one record per CDR3 protein. The repertoire holds fewer than 30,000 distinct CDR3 sequences, with roughly two fifths as singletons. The material sequenced was blood, either unsorted or a sorted T cell fraction (not recorded which). These TCRs come from a human donor who was either an allogeneic HSCT recipient or a stem cell or donor lymphocyte infusion donor (not recorded which). It is not recorded whose cells these are; they may come from a transplant donor.

This chain connects TRBV9 to TRBJ1-6, with TRBD1 as a possible D gene (6 bases). Germline V gene data show CDR1 as SGDLS and CDR2 as YYNGEE. This CDR3 comprises 16 residues. Trimming removed 3 bases from V and 3 bases from J, with 13 bases in between. The chain's CDR3 is CASSAGGGGYNSPLHF. The CDR3 DNA follows: TGTGCCAGCAGCGCCGGAGGAGGGGGCTATAATTCACCCCTCCACTTT.

The rearrangement links TRBV29-1 to TRBJ2-1; 7 nucleotides match TRBD2. CDR1 SQVTM and CDR2 ANQGSEA come from the germline V gene. The CDR3 totals 14 residues. V gave up 3 bases and J gave up 4 bases; unmatched junction bases: 6. This CDR3 reads CSVERSSGYNEQFF. In DNA, the CDR3 is TGCAGCGTTGAGCGTTCTAGCGGTTACAATGAGCAGTTCTTC.

This clonotype was seen a handful of times. V and J are TRBV6-5 and TRBJ1-1; D uncertain. The CDR3 length is 15 residues. From germline, CDR1 is MNHEY and CDR2 SVGAGI. The V end was cut by 2 bases, the J end by 8 bases, with 18 bases between. CDR3 region: CASSYPSRSGGEAFF. The CDR3 DNA follows: TGTGCCAGCAGTTACCCTAGTAGGTCCGGAGGGGAAGCTTTCTTT.

Regarding this clonotype: Its ends do not fully match the called genes, so a read error is possible. The chain uses TRBV18 and TRBJ1-1, with D possibly matching TRBD1 (5 bases). The CDR3 loop spans 12 amino acids. Per the germline V gene, CDR1 is KGHSH and CDR2 is LQKENI. DNA for the CDR3: TGTGCCAGCTCACGAGAGGGGACTGAGGCTTTCTTT. This encodes CASSREGTEAFF.

This clonotype was seen more than once but under ten times. The chain carries TRBV20-1 and TRBJ1-6, with D unresolved. Germline V lookup: CDR1 DFQATT, CDR2 SNEGSKA (reference sequence). Between the trimmed V and J ends, which lost 2 bases and 6 bases, there was a span of 8 bases. The CDR3 loop spans 13 amino acids. The CDR3 DNA sequence: TGCAGTGCTAGAAGTAACACTAATTCACCCCTCCACTTT. Its protein product is CSARSNTNSPLHF.

The V and J genes are TRBV3-1 and TRBJ2-7; D is ambiguous. This CDR3 region has 13 residues. CDR1 is LGHDT, CDR2 YNNKEL, per germline (reference sequence). Trimming pared 1 base from V and 6 bases from J, leaving 10 bases between. The DNA of the CDR3 is TGTGCCAGCAGCCAAGTTAACACGGGCGAGCAGTACTTC. It translates to CASSQVNTGEQYF.

The chain combines TRBV6-1 with TRBJ1-4; tentatively, D is TRBD1 (5 bases). Between the trimmed V and J ends, which lost 3 bases and 2 bases, there was a span of 10 bases. The CDR3 loop spans 15 amino acids. CDR1 is MNHNS and CDR2 is SASEGT in the germline V gene. The CDR3 region is CASSDNRGTNEKLFF. The CDR3 coding sequence is TGTGCCAGCAGTGACAACCGGGGGACTAATGAAAAACTGTTTTTT.

This clonotype has a single count. The V call is TRBV11-2, the J call TRBJ2-4; 9 positions agree with TRBD1. There are 15 residues in the CDR3. V shed 1 base and J 5 bases; nucleotides not matched to a gene: 3. Germline-derived CDR1 and CDR2 are SGHAT and FQNNGV. CDR3 DNA sequence: TGTGCCAGCAGCTTAGGAGGGACAGGGCAAAACATTCAGTACTTC. It yields the protein CASSLGGTGQNIQYF.

The chain employs TRBV2 and TRBJ2-3; TRBD1 matches at 10 bases. The germline gives CDR1 SNHLY, CDR2 FYNNEI. The CDR3 sequence is 16 residues long. The V segment lost 5 bases and the J segment 2 bases; nucleotides outside the gene matches: 7. CDR3 in amino acids: CASSQTGGASTDTQYF. DNA of the CDR3: TGTGCCAGCAGTCAGACAGGGGGCGCGTCCACAGATACGCAGTATTTT.

CDR3 coding DNA: TGTGCCAGCAGCCAAATGACTACTAGCGGAGCCTACGAGCAGTACTTC. This sequence encodes CASSQMTTSGAYEQYF. This rearrangement joins TRBV14 to TRBJ2-7; 8 nucleotides line up with TRBD2. Germline V gene sequence: CDR1 SGHDN, CDR2 FVKESK. Trimming at V came to 2 bases and at J to 2 bases, leaving 8 bases not matched to a gene. The CDR3 consists of 16 residues.

The chain is built from TRBV18 and TRBJ2-7; 8 bases are a match to TRBD1. Germline CDR1 and CDR2: KGHSH and LQKENI. CDR3 length equals 16 residues. The trim removed 2 bases at V and 3 bases at J, leaving 9 bases unmatched. The CDR3 spells CASSPVAGGILYEQYF. In DNA, the CDR3 is TGTGCCAGCTCACCAGTAGCAGGGGGCATCCTCTACGAGCAGTACTTC.

The chain employs TRBV7-3 and TRBJ2-5, with D perhaps given as TRBD1 or TRBD2 (6 bases each). The CDR3 has 15 amino acids. Trimming removed 5 bases from V and 4 bases from J, with 17 bases in between. The germline V gene has CDR1 SGHTA and CDR2 FQGTGA. The CDR3 sequence: CASSPGGTLTETQYF. CDR3 coding DNA: TGTGCCAGCAGCCCAGGCGGGACACTAACAGAGACCCAGTACTTC. Full variable domain (missing parts from reference TRBV7-3 and TRBJ2-5): GAGVSQTPSNKVTEKGKYVELRCDPISGHTALYWYRQSLGQGPEFLIYFQGTGAADDSGLPNDRFFAVRPEGSVSTLKIQRTERGDSAVYLCASSPGGTLTETQYFGPGTRLLVL.

This clonotype was found once. The rearrangement links TRBV4-1 to TRBJ2-7; 10 bases align to TRBD1. The germline gives CDR1 MGHRA, CDR2 YSYEKL. With 4 bases clipped from V and 5 bases from J, the junction kept 5 bases outside the gene matches. The CDR3 is made up of 14 amino acids. For the CDR3, the DNA is TGCGCCAGCAGCCCGACAGGGGGCCTTCACGAGCAGTACTTC. Its protein product is CASSPTGGLHEQYF.

V is TRBV4-1 and J is TRBJ1-3; D possibly corresponds to TRBD1 (5 bases). V lost 0 bases and J lost 7, with 7 bases in between. The CDR3 consists of 13 residues. CDR1 is MGHRA, CDR2 YSYEKL, per germline. CDR3 in amino acids: CASSQDGGNTIYF. In DNA form, the CDR3 reads TGCGCCAGCAGCCAAGATGGGGGGAACACCATATATTTT.

This chain links TRBV6-5 with TRBJ1-2; D ambiguous. V was pared by 4 bases and J by 4 bases, with 4 bases between. The CDR3 has 11 amino acids. CDR1 is MNHEY, CDR2 SVGAGI, per germline. DNA of the CDR3: TGTGCCAGCAGTTCAGGCTATGGCTACACCTTC. Encoded protein: CASSSGYGYTF.